A selection of T cell receptor beta chains follows, all from one sample in a study of blood T cell repertoires in COVID-19. Clones were sequenced by immunoSEQ multiplex PCR, and TCRdb holds only the in-frame ones, with some missing. Here the sample spans roughly 260,000 clones, approximately 90% being singletons. The sequencing sample was made of peripheral blood. Every receptor here comes from a woman between 50 and 59 years old who had recovered from COVID-19. The CDR3 runs from the conserved cysteine through the conserved F or W. The order of the fields is D gene, clone size, V gene, J gene, CDR3 DNA, CDR3 protein. D genes are given only for firm matches. Size tells how often a clone was seen (once, few, many) or the class of an expanded clone, and some rows leave it out.

TRBD1	NA	TRBV5-1	TRBJ2-1	TGCGCCAGCAGTCTTGACAGGGGCGGGCAGTTCTTC	CASSLDRGGQFF
NA	NA	TRBV5-4	TRBJ1-4	TGTGCCAGCAGCTTAAACAGCCTCAACAATGAAAAACTGTTTTTT	CASSLNSLNNEKLFF
NA	NA	TRBV4-2	TRBJ1-1	TGTGCCAGCAGCCAAGCCCAACAGGGACGGAACACTGAAGCTTTCTTT	CASSQAQQGRNTEAFF
TRBD2	NA	TRBV2	TRBJ2-3	TGTGCCAGCATCGGGACTAGCGGGAGCACAGATACGCAGTATTTT	CASIGTSGSTDTQYF
TRBD2	NA	TRBV6-5	TRBJ2-5	TGTGCCAGCAGTTTAGCGGGAGACCAAGAGACCCAGTACTTC	CASSLAGDQETQYF
NA	NA	TRBV10-1	TRBJ1-2	TGCGCCAGCAGTCCCGGGCAGGGTGGTAGGGGGACTAACTATGGCTACACCTTC	CASSPGQGGRGTNYGYTF
NA	NA	TRBV19	TRBJ2-7	TGTGCCAGTAGTATTTCAGTTGGCTCCTACGAGCAGTACTTC	CASSISVGSYEQYF
NA	once	TRBV28	TRBJ1-4	TGTGCCAGCATCGGGCAGGGGCAACTGTTTTTT	CASIGQGQLFF
NA	NA	TRBV12-3/TRBV12-4	TRBJ1-1	TGTGCTAGCAGTAGGAACGACTATAGGGCTTTCTTT	CASSRNDYRAFF
NA	NA	TRBV5-1	TRBJ1-1	TGCGCCAGCAGCTCGAACTCCCGATTAACCCACACGGGGGGGTCCCTGACTGAAGCTTTCTTT	CASSSNSRLTHTGGSLTEAFF
TRBD2	NA	TRBV19	TRBJ2-3	TGTGCCACCCAGACTAGCGCAAGCACAGATACGCAGTATTTT	CATQTSASTDTQYF
TRBD1	NA	TRBV12-5	TRBJ1-5	TGTGCTAGTGGTTCAACCCACAGGGGGTCCCCTAAGGGTCAGCCCCAGCATTTT	CASGSTHRGSPKGQPQHF
NA	NA	TRBV5-1	TRBJ2-2	TGCGCCAGCAGCTTGGGACAGACGACCGGGGAGCTGTTTTTT	CASSLGQTTGELFF
NA	NA	TRBV5-1	TRBJ1-1	TGCGCCAGCAGCTTTCCTCCGAACACTGAAGCTTTCTTT	CASSFPPNTEAFF
NA	NA	TRBV15	TRBJ2-7	TGTGCCACCAGCAGAGATATCCCGGGACACAGCGACTACGAGCAGTACTTC	CATSRDIPGHSDYEQYF
TRBD1	NA	TRBV28	TRBJ1-5	TGTGCCAGCAGTTTAACAGGGGGTAGCAATCAGCCCCAGCATTTT	CASSLTGGSNQPQHF
NA	NA	TRBV6-1	TRBJ1-4	TGTGCCAGCAGTGAACTCCGGGGGGCCGCTAATGAAAAACTGTTTTTT	CASSELRGAANEKLFF
NA	NA	TRBV7-8	TRBJ2-2	TGTGCCAGCAGCTCCCGGGGGTCGGGCACCGGGGAGCTGTTTTTT	CASSSRGSGTGELFF
NA	NA	TRBV20-1	TRBJ1-3	TGCAGTGCTAGAGGGGGCGACACCATATATTTT	CSARGGDTIYF
NA	NA	TRBV6-6	TRBJ2-3	TGTGCCAGCAGTCCCGGGGGGCGCGCAGATACGCAGTATTTT	CASSPGGRADTQYF
NA	NA	TRBV4-2	TRBJ2-3	TGTGCCAGCAGCCAAGTCTCGGGGGGCCCCACAGATACGCAGTATTTT	CASSQVSGGPTDTQYF
TRBD1	once	TRBV19	TRBJ1-5	TGTGCCAGTAGTATACAGGGGGAGCTGGATCAGCCCCAGCATTTT	CASSIQGELDQPQHF